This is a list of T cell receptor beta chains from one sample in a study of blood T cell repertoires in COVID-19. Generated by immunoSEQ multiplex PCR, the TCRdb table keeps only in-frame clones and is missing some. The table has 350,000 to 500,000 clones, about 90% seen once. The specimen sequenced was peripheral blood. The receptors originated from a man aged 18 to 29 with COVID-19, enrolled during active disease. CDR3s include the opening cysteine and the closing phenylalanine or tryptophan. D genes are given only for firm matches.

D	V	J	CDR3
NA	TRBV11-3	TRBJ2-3	CASSLTWADTQYF
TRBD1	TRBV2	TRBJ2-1	CASIGTGYNEQFF
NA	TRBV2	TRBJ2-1	CASRAIRGRHNEQFF
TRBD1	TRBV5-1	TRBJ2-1	CASSPGDRDYNEQFF
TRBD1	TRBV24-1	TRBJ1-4	CATSDVKQGPLEKLFF
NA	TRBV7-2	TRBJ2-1	CASSLSVSRGYNEQFF
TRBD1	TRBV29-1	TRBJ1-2	CSADLRTGNGYTF
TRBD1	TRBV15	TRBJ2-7	CATSSSGTGSYEQYF
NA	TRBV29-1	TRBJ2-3	CSVAGVGTDTQYF
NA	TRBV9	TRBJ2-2	CASTGNTGELFF
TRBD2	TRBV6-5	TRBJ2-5	CASSRLAGVQETQYF
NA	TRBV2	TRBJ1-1	CASTSPTGSNTEAFF
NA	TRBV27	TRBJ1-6	CASSGSLARSPLHF
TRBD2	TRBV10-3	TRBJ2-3	CAISGTGTSWDTQYF
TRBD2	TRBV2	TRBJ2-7	CASTRAGLQYF
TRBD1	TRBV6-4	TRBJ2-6	CASGPGTGSSGANVLTF
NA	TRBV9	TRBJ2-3	CASSVVGGPSTDTQYF
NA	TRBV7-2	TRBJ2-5	CASTFLGLPPQYF
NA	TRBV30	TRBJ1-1	CAWSWGRTTEAFF
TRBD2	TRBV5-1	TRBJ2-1	CASSPNPGLAGEGEQFF
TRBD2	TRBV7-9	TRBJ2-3	CASSLSGGTDTQYF
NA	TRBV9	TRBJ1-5	CASSVGVQGNQPQHF
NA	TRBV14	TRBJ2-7	CASSQEGLGSSYEQYF
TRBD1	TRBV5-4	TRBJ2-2	CASSLQQGARTGELFF
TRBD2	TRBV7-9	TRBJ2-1	CASSHRTSGDREQFF
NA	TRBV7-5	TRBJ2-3	CVRSLAFSASGSIDTQYF